This T cell receptor (beta chain) was identified in a study of a mutant IDH1 vaccine in newly diagnosed glioma. The time point: week 23, last vaccination. Vaccine doses each comprised 300 ug of mutant IDH1 20-mer peptide, with topical imiquimod. Method: immunoSEQ multiplex PCR; TCRdb's copy keeps in-frame clones and lacks some. The sample yields fewer than 35,000 clones, around 89% seen once. The CDR3 runs to 14 residues. Trimming removed 7 bases from V and 5 bases from J, with 14 bases in between. CDR1 is SNHLY and CDR2 is FYNNEI in the germline V gene. Concerning this clone: As yet, its antigen is unknown.

The sequencing here drew on PBMCs, taken from a glioma patient whose treatment included an IDH1 peptide vaccine. The sequence was obtained from a man aged 40-50 years with glioma. J is TRBJ1-4 and V is TRBV2, with D possibly matching TRBD1 (5 bases). CDR3 sequence: CASKVGPGNEKLFF. CDR3 in DNA: TGTGCCAGCAAAGTCGGGCCAGGGAATGAAAAACTGTTTTTT.